The 31 T cell receptor beta chains presented below share a single source sample, sequenced in a study of blood T cell repertoires in COVID-19. The table came from immunoSEQ multiplex PCR; TCRdb's copy has only in-frame clones and leaves some out. The table has fewer than 200,000 clones, approximately 80% seen once. The sequencing sample was made of peripheral blood. The receptors stem from a woman aged 80 or over with acute or convalescent COVID-19.

This chain connects TRBV27 to TRBJ1-5; 7 bases align to TRBD1. Germline CDR1 and CDR2: MNHEY and SMNVEV (reference sequence). J gave up 5 bases and V 6 bases, and 4 bases lay outside the gene matches. The CDR3 contains 13 residues. The chain's CDR3 is CASSSTGDQPQHF. The CDR3 region has the DNA TGTGCCAGCAGCTCTACAGGGGATCAGCCCCAGCATTTT.

CDR3 in DNA: TGTGCCAGCAGCTTAAAGAAGAGCGGGGCAGATACGCAGTATTTT. Translated, it gives CASSLKKSGADTQYF. The chain combines TRBV7-9 with TRBJ2-3; 7 bases fit TRBD2. CDR1 and CDR2 from the germline V gene are SEHNR and FQNEAQ (reference sequence). V shed 2 bases, J shed 4 bases, and the junction held 6 bases outside the gene matches. The CDR3 is made up of 15 amino acids.

This chain connects TRBV23-1 to TRBJ2-3; perhaps TRBD2 as D (6 bases). TRBV23-1 carries the ORF label, with uncertain function. The CDR3 is 16 amino acids. V dropped 0 bases and J dropped 1 base, with 11 bases sitting between them. CDR3 amino acids: CASSQSRGGRTDTQYF. In nucleotides, the CDR3 is TGCGCCAGCAGTCAATCACGGGGAGGTCGCACAGATACGCAGTATTTT.

The rearrangement uses TRBV5-1 and TRBJ2-3, with TRBD2 matching 15 bases. V dropped 4 bases and J dropped 0; count of bases not matched to a gene: 3. Germline V CDR1 and CDR2: SGHRS, YFSETQ. CDR3 length equals 17 residues. The DNA for the CDR3 is TGCGCCAGCAGCACCGGGACTAGCGGGGGGAGCACAGATACGCAGTATTTT. Protein product: CASSTGTSGGSTDTQYF.

The V gene is TRBV5-6, the J gene TRBJ2-7; 11 bases align to TRBD2. Germline V gives CDR1 SGHDT, CDR2 YYEEEE. This CDR3 has 16 amino acids. The junction had 9 bases not matched to a gene; V was cut back by 4 bases and J by 3 bases. CDR3 in amino acids: CASSLTSGTIIYEQYF. The CDR3 DNA sequence: TGTGCCAGCAGCCTGACTAGCGGGACGATAATCTACGAGCAGTACTTC.

The chain joins TRBV5-1 to TRBJ2-7, with D possibly being TRBD2 (5 bases). The CDR3 loop spans 13 amino acids. With 0 bases removed from V and 6 bases from J, the gap between germline ends came to 10 bases. CDR1 and CDR2 (germline): SGHRS, YFSETQ. CDR3 loop: CASSLEASSEQYF. The CDR3 nucleotides read TGCGCCAGCAGCTTGGAGGCTAGCAGCGAGCAGTACTTC.

In its sample, this clone was seen a few times. This chain links TRBV4-1 with TRBJ2-3; TRBD2 is a possible D gene (5 bases). This CDR3 is built from 16 residues. Trimming removed 0 bases from V and 5 bases from J, with 15 bases in between. Germline V CDR1 and CDR2: MGHRA, YSYEKL. CDR3 region: CASSQDHSVGGDTQYF. The CDR3 DNA reads as TGCGCCAGCAGCCAAGATCACAGCGTAGGAGGAGATACGCAGTATTTT.

J is TRBJ2-4 and V is TRBV4-1, with TRBD2 matching over 13 bases. V lost 5 bases and J lost 1; bases outside the gene matches: 11. The germline V gene encodes CDR1 MGHRA and CDR2 YSYEKL. This CDR3 is built from 19 residues. The CDR3 region is CASSAIGLAGVWAKNIQYF. CDR3 in DNA: TGCGCCAGCAGCGCAATTGGACTAGCGGGAGTTTGGGCCAAAAACATTCAGTACTTC.

This rearrangement joins TRBV12-3 or TRBV12-4 to TRBJ2-3, with 8 bases aligning to TRBD2. This CDR3 has 13 residues. The ends lost 3 bases at V and 8 bases at J; junction bases unmatched: 4. CDR3 nucleotide sequence: TGTGCCAGCAGTTTGGGGCGGGAGGTTACGCAGTATTTT. Protein product: CASSLGREVTQYF.

The rearrangement uses TRBV7-9 and TRBJ2-5; no clear D gene. The germline V and J ends were trimmed by 3 bases and 2 bases, with 7 bases remaining between them. This CDR3 has 13 residues. Germline CDR1 is SEHNR and CDR2 is FQNEAQ (reference sequence). CDR3 residues: CASSFFTQETQYF. CDR3 bases: TGTGCCAGCAGCTTTTTCACACAAGAGACCCAGTACTTC.

This clone was seen a handful of times. The chain carries TRBV29-1 and TRBJ1-1; TRBD1 might be the D (5 bases). The CDR3 extends over 13 amino acids. Looked up from germline, CDR1 is SQVTM and CDR2 is ANQGSEA. V lost 6 bases and J 3 bases, leaving 14 bases between the germline ends. CDR3 nucleotides: TGCAGCGTCCAAGGGGTGTGGGACACTGAAGCTTTCTTT. Translation gives CSVQGVWDTEAFF.

This rearrangement joins TRBV5-1 to TRBJ2-1; 13 bases agree with TRBD2. The CDR3 has 16 amino acids. Germline values: CDR1 SGHRS, CDR2 YFSETQ. V shed 1 base, J shed 4 bases, and the junction held 2 bases outside the gene matches. In DNA form, the CDR3 reads TGCGCCAGCAGCTTGACTAGCGGGAGGGCATACAATGAGCAGTTCTTC. It is translated as CASSLTSGRAYNEQFF.

CDR3 nucleotide sequence: TGTGCCATAGGGACACCGCCTTACGAGCAGTACTTC. Translating gives CAIGTPPYEQYF. The genes are TRBV10-3 and TRBJ2-7; TRBD1 is a possible D gene (6 bases). Trimming shortened V by 9 bases and J by 4 bases, and 13 bases separated the two germline ends. CDR1 and CDR2 (germline): ENHRY, SYGVKD. The CDR3 is 12 amino acids.

This chain connects TRBV9 to TRBJ2-7; TRBD2 might be the D (5 bases). V was clipped by 0 bases and J by 6 bases, with 10 bases between them. CDR3 length: 13 amino acids. Germline V gene data show CDR1 as SGDLS and CDR2 as YYNGEE. Written as DNA, the CDR3 is TGTGCCAGCAGCGTAGTTGGGAGCGCCGAGCAGTACTTC. It encodes CASSVVGSAEQYF. The full variable domain, completed using reference TRBV9 and TRBJ2-7, is DSGVTQTPKHLITATGQRVTLRCSPRSGDLSVYWYQQSLDQGLQFLIQYYNGEERAKGNILERFSAQQFPDLHSELNLSSLELGDSALYFCASSVVGSAEQYFGPGTRLTVT.

The rearrangement joins TRBV30 to TRBJ2-5, with 10 nucleotides matching TRBD2. Germline V gene sequence: CDR1 GTSNPN, CDR2 SVGIG (reference sequence). J lost 9 bases, V lost 0 bases, and 10 bases had no gene match. The CDR3 spans 15 residues. The CDR3 DNA follows: TGTGCCTGGAGTGTACAAGGACTAGCGGTCAGAGCCCAGTACTTC. This encodes CAWSVQGLAVRAQYF.

The rearrangement uses TRBV3-1 (or the pseudogene TRBV3-2) and TRBJ2-5, with 8 bases fitting TRBD2. From germline, CDR1 is LGHDT and CDR2 YNNKEL (reference sequence). The J segment lost 5 bases and the V segment lost 3 bases, leaving 17 bases of the junction unmatched. This CDR3 comprises 18 residues. CDR3 residues: CASSHRSLREGLGETQYF. The CDR3 DNA sequence: TGTGCCAGCAGCCATCGAAGTCTCCGGGAGGGCCTAGGGGAGACCCAGTACTTC.

In DNA form, the CDR3 reads TGCGCCAGCAGCTTGCGGGGGGGAGCGGAAGAGACCCAGTACTTC. Translated, it gives CASSLRGGAEETQYF. The chain is built from TRBV5-1 and TRBJ2-5; TRBD2 matches 8 bases. CDR3 length equals 15 residues. V lost 1 base and J lost 3; bases outside the gene matches: 5. Germline CDR1 and CDR2: SGHRS and YFSETQ.

This clone was counted a few times. The chain joins TRBV6-5 to TRBJ1-2; D unclear. The germline CDR1 and CDR2 sequences are MNHEY and SVGAGI. This CDR3 is 12 amino acids long. Deletions cut 4 bases from V and 4 bases from J, with 7 bases between. DNA for the CDR3: TGTGCCAGCAGTTCCCGGGTCTATGGCTACACCTTC. It translates to CASSSRVYGYTF.

The chain is built from TRBV7-2 and TRBJ1-6, with a tentative D call TRBD1 (5 bases). V lost 4 bases to trimming and J lost 2 bases, with 9 bases between them. From germline, CDR1 is SGHTA and CDR2 FQGNSA. CDR3 length: 15 residues. The CDR3 DNA is TGTGCCAGCAGCTCAGACAGTACCTATAATTCACCCCTCCACTTT. This translates into CASSSDSTYNSPLHF.

V gene TRBV24-1 combines with J gene TRBJ2-5, with a tentative D call TRBD2 (5 bases). The CDR3 contains 12 residues. Germline CDR1 is KGHDR and CDR2 is SFDVKD. V was cut by 1 base and J by 6 bases, with 5 bases left in between. In DNA form, the CDR3 reads TGTGCCACCAGTGATTTCGGGAAGACCCAGTACTTC. Protein product: CATSDFGKTQYF.

The chain links TRBV6-5 to TRBJ1-2; 10 bases are a match to TRBD1. The CDR3 covers 14 residues. Germline V gives CDR1 MNHEY, CDR2 SVGAGI. V shed 0 bases, J shed 7 bases, and the junction held 2 bases outside the gene matches. CDR3 residues: CASSYSDRGGGYTF. For the CDR3, the DNA is TGTGCCAGCAGTTACTCGGACAGGGGGGGTGGCTACACCTTC.

This chain uses TRBV28 with TRBJ1-2; D not certain. Trimming removed 9 bases from V and 7 bases from J, with 18 bases in between. Germline CDR1 is MDHEN and CDR2 is SYDVKM. The CDR3 is 13 residues long. The CDR3 nucleotides are TGTGCCAGTCTCAGCGGCACGGGAGGTGGCTACACCTTC. It is translated as CASLSGTGGGYTF.

The chain couples TRBV6-1 to TRBJ2-7; D uncertain. This CDR3 region has 14 residues. The V end was cut by 3 bases, the J end by 0 bases, with 9 bases between. CDR1 and CDR2 (germline): MNHNS, SASEGT. CDR3 residues: CASSDQPSSYEQYF. The DNA for the CDR3 is TGTGCCAGCAGTGATCAGCCTAGCTCCTACGAGCAGTACTTC.

This chain connects TRBV30 to TRBJ2-3; 10 nucleotides line up with TRBD2. The CDR3 totals 14 residues. From germline, CDR1 is GTSNPN and CDR2 SVGIG (reference sequence). The V gene end was trimmed by 7 bases and the J gene end by 3 bases; junction bases not matched to a gene: 7. The DNA of the CDR3 is TGTGCCTCAGCTCTAGCGGGAGTGACAGATACGCAGTATTTT. It codes for CASALAGVTDTQYF.

The chain recombines TRBV18 with TRBJ2-3; the D is unclear. Germline V gene data show CDR1 as KGHSH and CDR2 as LQKENI. Trimming took 5 bases from V and 3 from J, leaving 3 bases between them. The CDR3 sequence is 11 residues long. The CDR3 is CASSTTDTQYF. CDR3 DNA: TGTGCCAGCTCAACTACAGATACGCAGTATTTT.

This clone was seen a few times. The gene calls are TRBV7-8 and TRBJ1-4; D unclear. The CDR3 is made up of 15 amino acids. The V end was cut by 2 bases, the J end by 8 bases, with 15 bases between. Per germline, CDR1 SGHVS and CDR2 FQNEAQ. CDR3 sequence: CASSLMARKDEKLFF. CDR3 coding DNA: TGTGCCAGCAGCTTAATGGCCAGGAAAGACGAAAAACTGTTTTTT.

The chain combines TRBV5-1 with TRBJ1-3, with D possibly TRBD1 on 5 matching bases. In germline, CDR1 is SGHRS, CDR2 YFSETQ. Trimming shortened V by 4 bases and J by 3 bases, and 11 bases separated the two germline ends. This CDR3 is built from 14 residues. For the CDR3, the DNA is TGCGCCAGCAGCCTCGGGGGAAGTGGAAACACCATATATTTT. Its translation: CASSLGGSGNTIYF.

The rearrangement joins TRBV5-1 to TRBJ2-1, with D perhaps matching TRBD2 (5 bases). Trimming stripped 4 bases from V and 4 bases from J, with 12 bases between. Germline CDR1 is SGHRS and CDR2 is YFSETQ. The CDR3 extends over 14 amino acids. The CDR3 spells CASSPPSGYNEQFF. In DNA, the CDR3 is TGCGCCAGCAGCCCTCCTTCGGGGTACAATGAGCAGTTCTTC. Supplemented by reference TRBV5-1 and TRBJ2-1, the full variable domain reads KAGVTQTPRYLIKTRGQQVTLSCSPISGHRSVSWYQQTPGQGLQFLFEYFSETQRNKGNFPGRFSGRQFSNSRSEMNVSTLELGDSALYLCASSPPSGYNEQFFGPGTRLTVL.

The chain recombines TRBV5-5 with TRBJ1-1, with D maybe TRBD1 (6 bases). The V end lost 4 bases, the J end lost 0 bases, and 10 bases lay between the germline ends. The CDR3 has 14 residues. The germline CDR1 and CDR2 sequences are SGHKS and YYEKEE (reference sequence). The CDR3 loop is CASSRTAVNTEAFF. The DNA of the CDR3 is TGTGCCAGCAGCCGGACAGCTGTGAACACTGAAGCTTTCTTT.

J is TRBJ2-7 and V is TRBV18; TRBD2 is a possible D gene (5 bases). Germline V gene lookup returns CDR1 KGHSH and CDR2 LQKENI. The CDR3 length is 13 residues. Trimming pared 8 bases from V and 4 bases from J, leaving 15 bases between. The CDR3 DNA follows: TGTGCCAGCACCGGGGTTTTGGGTTACGAGCAGTACTTC. This sequence encodes CASTGVLGYEQYF. The entire variable domain, with the rest obtained from reference TRBV18 and TRBJ2-7, is as follows: NAGVMQNPRHLVRRRGQEARLRCSPMKGHSHVYWYRQLPEEGLKFMVYLQKENIIDESGMPKERFSAEFPKEGPSILRIQQVVRGDSAAYFCASTGVLGYEQYFGPGTRLTVT.

This clone turned up a few times. The V gene is TRBV6-2 or TRBV6-3, the J gene TRBJ2-1; perhaps TRBD1 as D (5 bases). The CDR3 is 12 amino acids. Trimming took off 5 bases at V and 4 bases at J, with 6 bases between the two ends. Germline CDR1 MNHEY, CDR2 SVGEGT. CDR3 protein: CASSRQYNEQFF. The CDR3 bases are TGTGCCAGCAGTCGACAGTACAATGAGCAGTTCTTC.